Presented here are 11 T cell receptor beta chains from one specimen sequenced in a study of identical twins. TCRdb analysed the 5' RACE reads with MiXCR anew, one entry per CDR3 protein. The data hold 500,000 to 550,000 distinct CDR3 sequences, with about 22% observed a single time. The sample was also reused in another study, on yellow fever vaccine responses in identical twins.

Source material: CD4+ T cells sorted from blood. The source of these receptors is a woman in her late teens or twenties in good health.

The V call is TRBV3-1, the J call TRBJ2-2, with no clear D. The V end was cut by 4 bases, the J end by 5 bases, with 5 bases between. Looked up from germline, CDR1 is LGHDT and CDR2 is YNNKEL (reference sequence). This CDR3 contains 12 residues. The CDR3, as DNA: TGTGCCAGCAGCCGGGCTACCGGGGAGCTGTTTTTT. It encodes CASSRATGELFF.

This clonotype has a handful of counts. The chain is built from TRBV12-3 or TRBV12-4 and TRBJ2-4; 8 nucleotides align to TRBD1. Trimming cost V 5 bases and J 5 bases; bases outside gene matches: 5. The CDR3 has 14 residues. CDR3 residues: CASSAQTGENIQYF. DNA for the CDR3: TGTGCCAGCAGTGCACAGACAGGGGAAAACATTCAGTACTTC.

In this sample, this clonotype turned up a few times. The genes are TRBV5-1 and TRBJ2-5; TRBD2 agrees at 7 bases. The CDR3 contains 14 residues. V shed 5 bases and J 0 bases; nucleotides not matched to a gene: 4. Looked up from germline, CDR1 is SGHRS and CDR2 is YFSETQ. The CDR3 DNA follows: TGCGCCAGCAGAAGCGGGGAGTACCAAGAGACCCAGTACTTC. It codes for CASRSGEYQETQYF.

This clonotype appeared a few times. The chain is built from TRBV5-6 and TRBJ2-7; 8 bases are shared with TRBD2. CDR1 and CDR2 from the germline V gene are SGHDT and YYEEEE. The CDR3 contains 15 residues. V lost 4 bases to trimming and J lost 0 bases; unmatched junction nucleotides: 6. Here the CDR3 reads CASSLVAGRSYEQYV. CDR3 nucleotides: TGTGCCAGCAGCCTCGTAGCGGGGCGCTCCTACGAGCAGTACGTC.

The rearrangement uses TRBV3-1 and TRBJ1-2; unclear D gene. From germline, CDR1 is LGHDT and CDR2 YNNKEL (reference sequence). The ends were cut back, 5 bases at V and 3 bases at J, with 22 bases in the middle. This CDR3 is 17 amino acids long. The CDR3 here is CASSKSRGPSWDYGYTF. In DNA form, the CDR3 reads TGTGCCAGCAGCAAATCGCGAGGGCCGTCTTGGGACTATGGCTACACCTTC.

In this sample, this clonotype turned up many times. The genes are TRBV20-1 and TRBJ1-5; D remains ambiguous. The CDR3 runs 13 residues. Germline loops: CDR1 DFQATT, CDR2 SNEGSKA (reference sequence). V shed 1 base and J shed 9 bases, with 13 bases lying between them. The CDR3 here is CSARVWEGVPQHF. The CDR3 coding sequence is TGCAGTGCTAGAGTCTGGGAGGGAGTGCCCCAGCATTTT.

This clonotype was counted between two and nine times. The gene calls are TRBV27 and TRBJ1-5; D gene uncertain. Germline V gives CDR1 MNHEY, CDR2 SMNVEV (reference sequence). V lost 6 bases and J lost 3, with 9 bases in between. The CDR3 contains 13 residues. In DNA form, the CDR3 reads TGTGCCAGCAGCCTGAACCCCAATCAGCCCCAGCATTTT. Amino acid sequence: CASSLNPNQPQHF.

The chain uses TRBV11-2 and TRBJ1-1, with D possibly matching TRBD1 (5 bases). V gave up 6 bases and J gave up 5 bases, with 22 bases separating them. The CDR3 is made up of 16 amino acids. CDR1 is SGHAT, CDR2 FQNNGV, per germline. In nucleotides, the CDR3 is TGTGCCAGCAGGTCGAAATCTCCCACAGGCCATACTGAAGCTTTCTTT. Its protein product is CASRSKSPTGHTEAFF.

The rearrangement links TRBV12-3 or TRBV12-4 to TRBJ1-1; 10 positions agree with TRBD1. Trimming removed 0 bases from V and 5 bases from J; junction bases left unmatched: 6. The CDR3 has 16 residues. CDR3 sequence: CASSLATPGQGTEAFF. Here the CDR3 DNA reads TGTGCCAGCAGTTTAGCGACTCCGGGACAGGGGACTGAAGCTTTCTTT.

This clonotype was counted only a few times. The CDR3 DNA reads TGCGCCAGCAGCCTACAGGGTTCGCGCACAGATACGCAGTATTTT. It translates to CASSLQGSRTDTQYF. The chain is built from TRBV5-1 and TRBJ2-3; weak D call: TRBD1 (6 bases). Trimming removed 4 bases from V and 1 base from J, with 13 bases in between. There are 15 residues in the CDR3. Germline V gene data show CDR1 as SGHRS and CDR2 as YFSETQ.

The rearrangement joins TRBV24-1 to TRBJ2-1; perhaps D is TRBD1 or TRBD2 (5 bases each). Germline lookup yields CDR1 KGHDR and CDR2 SFDVKD. V lost 5 bases, J lost 2 bases, and 12 bases lay in between. The CDR3 spans 15 residues. Here the CDR3 reads CATSGGTLPYNEQFF. DNA for the CDR3: TGTGCCACCAGTGGGGGGACCCTTCCCTACAATGAGCAGTTCTTC.